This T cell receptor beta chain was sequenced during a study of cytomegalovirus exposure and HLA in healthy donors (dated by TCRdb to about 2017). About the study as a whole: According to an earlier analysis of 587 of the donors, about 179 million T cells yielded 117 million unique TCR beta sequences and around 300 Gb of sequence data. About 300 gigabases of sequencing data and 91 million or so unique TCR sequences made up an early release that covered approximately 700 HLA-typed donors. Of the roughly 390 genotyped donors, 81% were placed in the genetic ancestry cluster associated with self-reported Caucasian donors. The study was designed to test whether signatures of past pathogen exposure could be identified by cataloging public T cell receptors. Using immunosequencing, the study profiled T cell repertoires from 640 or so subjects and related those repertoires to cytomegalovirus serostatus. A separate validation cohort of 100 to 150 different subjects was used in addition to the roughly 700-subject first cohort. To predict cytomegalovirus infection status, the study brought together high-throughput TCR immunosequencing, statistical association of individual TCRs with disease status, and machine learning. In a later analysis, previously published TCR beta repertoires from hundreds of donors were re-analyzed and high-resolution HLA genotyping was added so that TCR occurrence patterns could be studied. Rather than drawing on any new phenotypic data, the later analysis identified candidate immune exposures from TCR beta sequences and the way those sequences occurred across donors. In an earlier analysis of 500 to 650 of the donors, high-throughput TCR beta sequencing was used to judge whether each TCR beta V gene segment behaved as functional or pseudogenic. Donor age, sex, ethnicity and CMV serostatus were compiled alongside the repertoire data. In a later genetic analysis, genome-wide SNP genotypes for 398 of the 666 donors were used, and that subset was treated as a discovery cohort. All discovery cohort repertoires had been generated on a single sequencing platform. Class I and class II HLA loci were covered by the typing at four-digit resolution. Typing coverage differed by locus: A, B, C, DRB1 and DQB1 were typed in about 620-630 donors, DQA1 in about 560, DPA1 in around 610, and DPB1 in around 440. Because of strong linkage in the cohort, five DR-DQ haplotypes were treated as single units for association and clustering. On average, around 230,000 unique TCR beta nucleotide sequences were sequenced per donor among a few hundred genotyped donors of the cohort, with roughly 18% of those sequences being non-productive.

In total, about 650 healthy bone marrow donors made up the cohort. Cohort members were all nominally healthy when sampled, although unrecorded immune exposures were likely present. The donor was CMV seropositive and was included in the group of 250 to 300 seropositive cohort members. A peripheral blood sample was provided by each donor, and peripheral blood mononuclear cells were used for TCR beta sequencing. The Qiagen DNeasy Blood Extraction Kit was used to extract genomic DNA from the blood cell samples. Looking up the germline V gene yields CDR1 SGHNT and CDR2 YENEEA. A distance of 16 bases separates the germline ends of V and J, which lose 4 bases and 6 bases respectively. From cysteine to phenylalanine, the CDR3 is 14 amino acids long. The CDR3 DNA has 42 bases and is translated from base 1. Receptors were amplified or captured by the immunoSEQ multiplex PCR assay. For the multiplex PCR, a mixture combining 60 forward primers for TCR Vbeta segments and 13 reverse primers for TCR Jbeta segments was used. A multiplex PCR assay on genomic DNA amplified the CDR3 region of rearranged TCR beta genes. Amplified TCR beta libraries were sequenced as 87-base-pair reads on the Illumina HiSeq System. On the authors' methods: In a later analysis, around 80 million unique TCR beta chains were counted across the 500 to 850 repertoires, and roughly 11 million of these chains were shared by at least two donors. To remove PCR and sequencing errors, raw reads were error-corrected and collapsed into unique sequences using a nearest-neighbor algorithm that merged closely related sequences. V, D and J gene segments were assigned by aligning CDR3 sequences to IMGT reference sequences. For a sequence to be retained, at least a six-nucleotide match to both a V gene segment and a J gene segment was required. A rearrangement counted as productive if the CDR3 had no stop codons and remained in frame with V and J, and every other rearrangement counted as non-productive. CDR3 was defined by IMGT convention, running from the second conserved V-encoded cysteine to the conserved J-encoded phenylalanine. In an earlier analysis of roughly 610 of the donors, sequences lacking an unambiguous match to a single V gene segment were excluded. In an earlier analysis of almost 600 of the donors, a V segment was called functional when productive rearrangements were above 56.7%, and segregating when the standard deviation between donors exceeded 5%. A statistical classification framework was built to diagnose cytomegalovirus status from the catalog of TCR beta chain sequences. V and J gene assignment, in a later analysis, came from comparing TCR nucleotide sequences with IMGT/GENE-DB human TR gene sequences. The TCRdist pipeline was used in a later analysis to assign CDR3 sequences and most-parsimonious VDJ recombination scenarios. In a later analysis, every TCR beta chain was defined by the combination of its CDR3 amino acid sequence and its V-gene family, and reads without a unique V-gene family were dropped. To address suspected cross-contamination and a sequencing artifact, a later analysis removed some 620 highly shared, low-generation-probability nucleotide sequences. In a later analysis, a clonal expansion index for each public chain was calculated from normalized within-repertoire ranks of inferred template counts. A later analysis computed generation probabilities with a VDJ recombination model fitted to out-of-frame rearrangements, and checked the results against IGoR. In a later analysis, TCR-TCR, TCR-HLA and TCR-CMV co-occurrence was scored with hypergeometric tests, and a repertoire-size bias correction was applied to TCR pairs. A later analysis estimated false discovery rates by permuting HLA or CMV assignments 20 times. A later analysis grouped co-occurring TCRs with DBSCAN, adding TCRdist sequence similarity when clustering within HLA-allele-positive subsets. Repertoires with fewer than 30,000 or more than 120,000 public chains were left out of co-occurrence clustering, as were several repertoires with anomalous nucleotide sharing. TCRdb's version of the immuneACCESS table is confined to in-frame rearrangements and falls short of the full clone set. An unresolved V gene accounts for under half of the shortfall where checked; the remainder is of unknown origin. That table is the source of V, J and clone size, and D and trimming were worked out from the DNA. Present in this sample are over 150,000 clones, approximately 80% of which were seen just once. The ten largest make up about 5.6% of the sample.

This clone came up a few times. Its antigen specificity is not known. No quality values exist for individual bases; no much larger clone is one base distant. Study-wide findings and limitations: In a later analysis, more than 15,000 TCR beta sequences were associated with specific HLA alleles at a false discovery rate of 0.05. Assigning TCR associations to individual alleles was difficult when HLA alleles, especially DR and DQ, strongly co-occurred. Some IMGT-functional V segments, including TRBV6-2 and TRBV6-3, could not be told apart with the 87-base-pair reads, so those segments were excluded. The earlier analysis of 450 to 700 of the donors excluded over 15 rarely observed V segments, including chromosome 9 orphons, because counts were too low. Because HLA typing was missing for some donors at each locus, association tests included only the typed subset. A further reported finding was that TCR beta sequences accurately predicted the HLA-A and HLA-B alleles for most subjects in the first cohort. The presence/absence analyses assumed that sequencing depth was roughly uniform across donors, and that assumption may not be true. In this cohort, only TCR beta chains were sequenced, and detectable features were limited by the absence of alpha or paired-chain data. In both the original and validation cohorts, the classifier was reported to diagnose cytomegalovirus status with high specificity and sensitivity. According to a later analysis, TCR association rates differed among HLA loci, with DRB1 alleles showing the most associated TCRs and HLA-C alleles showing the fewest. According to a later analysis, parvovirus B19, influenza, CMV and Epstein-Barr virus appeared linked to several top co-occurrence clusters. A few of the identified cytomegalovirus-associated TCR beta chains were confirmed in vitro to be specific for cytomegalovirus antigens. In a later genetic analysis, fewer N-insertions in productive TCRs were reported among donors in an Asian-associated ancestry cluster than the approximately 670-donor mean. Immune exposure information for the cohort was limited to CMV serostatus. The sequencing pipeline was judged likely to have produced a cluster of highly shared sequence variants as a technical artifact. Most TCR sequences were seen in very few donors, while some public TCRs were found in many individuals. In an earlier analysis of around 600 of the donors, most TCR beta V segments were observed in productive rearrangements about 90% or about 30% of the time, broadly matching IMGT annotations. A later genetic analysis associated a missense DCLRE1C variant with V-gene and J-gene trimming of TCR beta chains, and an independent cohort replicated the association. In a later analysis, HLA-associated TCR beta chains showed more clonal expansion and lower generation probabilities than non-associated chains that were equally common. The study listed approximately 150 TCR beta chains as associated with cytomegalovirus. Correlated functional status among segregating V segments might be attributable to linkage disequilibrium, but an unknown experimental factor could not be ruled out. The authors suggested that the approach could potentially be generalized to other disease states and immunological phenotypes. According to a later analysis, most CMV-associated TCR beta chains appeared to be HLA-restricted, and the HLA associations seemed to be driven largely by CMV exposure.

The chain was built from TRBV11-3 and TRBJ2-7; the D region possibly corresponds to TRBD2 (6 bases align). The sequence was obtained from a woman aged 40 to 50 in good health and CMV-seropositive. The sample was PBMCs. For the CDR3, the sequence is CASSWGGNPLEQYF. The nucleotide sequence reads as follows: TGTGCCAGCAGCTGGGGCGGGAACCCCCTCGAGCAGTACTTC. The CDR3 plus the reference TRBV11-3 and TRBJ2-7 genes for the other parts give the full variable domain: EAGVVQSPRYKIIEKKQPVAFWCNPISGHNTLYWYLQNLGQGPELLIRYENEEAVDDSQLPKDRFSAERLKGVDSTLKIQPAELGDSAVYLCASSWGGNPLEQYFGPGTRLTVT.